This is a list of T cell receptor beta chains from one sample in a study of blood T cell repertoires in COVID-19. Sequencing used immunoSEQ multiplex PCR; TCRdb keeps in-frame clones, though not all of them. Of some 260,000 clones listed, roughly 88% are singletons. Sequenced input: peripheral blood. These receptors came from a woman in her 70s with COVID-19, enrolled during active disease. The CDR3 runs from the conserved cysteine through the conserved F or W. A D gene is named only where the DNA matches it firmly. A clone size is listed for some rows: how often the clone was seen (once, few, many), or a class if it is expanded.

clone size	D gene	V gene	J gene	CDR3 protein	CDR3 DNA
-	-	TRBV2	TRBJ1-5	CASSEWGLDQPQHF	TGTGCCAGCAGTGAATGGGGGCTAGATCAGCCCCAGCATTTT
-	TRBD2	TRBV2	TRBJ2-1	CASRGPGTSYNEQFF	TGTGCCAGCAGGGGCCCCGGGACTAGCTACAATGAGCAGTTCTTC
-	-	TRBV19	TRBJ2-2	CASSIGSRGTGELFF	TGTGCCAGTAGTATTGGCTCCAGGGGCACCGGGGAGCTGTTTTTT
-	TRBD1	TRBV5-4	TRBJ1-2	CASSLPRGQGANYGYTF	TGTGCCAGCAGCCTTCCTCGTGGACAGGGGGCAAACTATGGCTACACCTTC
-	TRBD1	TRBV11-3	TRBJ2-5	CASSLGGTAQETQYF	TGTGCCAGCAGCTTAGGTGGGACAGCGCAAGAGACCCAGTACTTC
-	-	TRBV24-1	TRBJ1-5	CATSDGAIGNQPQHF	TGTGCCACCAGTGATGGGGCGATAGGCAATCAGCCCCAGCATTTT
-	TRBD1	TRBV6-2/TRBV6-3	TRBJ1-1	CASSKGTVPAEAFF	TGTGCCAGCAGTAAAGGGACAGTACCAGCTGAAGCTTTCTTT
-	-	TRBV6-2/TRBV6-3	TRBJ1-2	CASSYSNQGMDGYTF	TGTGCCAGCAGTTACTCGAATCAGGGGATGGATGGCTACACCTTC
-	-	TRBV19	TRBJ1-2	CASKGEYYGYTF	TGTGCCAGTAAGGGGGAATACTATGGCTACACCTTC
-	-	TRBV6-5	TRBJ1-1	CASSPRRDSTEAFF	TGTGCCAGCAGTCCCCGCCGGGACTCCACTGAAGCTTTCTTT
-	-	TRBV19	TRBJ2-7	CASSQGQGSYEQYF	TGTGCCAGTAGCCAAGGGCAGGGATCCTACGAGCAGTACTTC
-	-	TRBV2	TRBJ1-5	CASSEEISRYSNQPQHF	TGTGCCAGCAGTGAAGAAATCTCGAGATATAGCAATCAGCCCCAGCATTTT
-	-	TRBV2	TRBJ1-1	CASSEAGGTEAFF	TGTGCCAGCAGTGAAGCGGGGGGAACTGAAGCTTTCTTT
once	TRBD2	TRBV6-6	TRBJ2-2	CASSFSGRATGELFF	TGTGCCAGCAGCTTCAGCGGGAGGGCAACCGGGGAGCTGTTTTTT
-	-	TRBV6-5	TRBJ1-1	CATTRRLLTFF	TGTGCCACCACCCGGAGGTTATTGACTTTCTTT
few	-	TRBV4-1	TRBJ1-6	CASSQFRESNSPLHF	TGCGCCAGCAGCCAATTCAGGGAAAGTAATTCACCCCTCCACTTT
-	-	TRBV5-4	TRBJ1-2	CASSLGANGYTF	TGTGCCAGCAGCTTGGGGGCTAATGGCTACACCTTC
once	TRBD1	TRBV9	TRBJ1-4	CASSVVGQANEKLFF	TGTGCCAGCAGCGTAGTAGGACAGGCTAATGAAAAACTGTTTTTT
-	TRBD2	TRBV10-3	TRBJ2-7	CAISESGGSDEQYF	TGTGCCATCAGTGAGTCGGGCGGGAGTGACGAGCAGTACTTC
-	TRBD1	TRBV28	TRBJ2-2	CASSIGQAAGTGELFF	TGTGCCAGCAGCATTGGACAGGCCGCGGGCACCGGGGAGCTGTTTTTT
-	-	TRBV6-2/TRBV6-3	TRBJ2-5	CASSYHRDPHETQYF	TGTGCCAGCAGTTACCATCGAGATCCTCATGAGACCCAGTACTTC
-	TRBD2	TRBV11-2	TRBJ2-3	CASNLAGTDTQYF	TGTGCCAGCAACCTAGCGGGCACAGATACGCAGTATTTT
-	-	TRBV6-5	TRBJ1-1	CASSRGTAEAFF	TGTGCCAGCAGTCGCGGGACCGCTGAAGCTTTCTTT
few	TRBD1	TRBV6-5	TRBJ2-7	CASMRDRGYEQYF	TGTGCCAGCATGAGGGACAGGGGCTACGAGCAGTACTTC
-	-	TRBV6-5	TRBJ1-2	CASSTDSTGYTF	TGTGCCAGCAGTACCGACAGTACCGGCTACACCTTC
-	-	TRBV28	TRBJ1-1	CASSLGRGPEAFF	TGTGCCAGCAGCCTAGGGCGGGGCCCTGAAGCTTTCTTT
-	TRBD2	TRBV10-3	TRBJ2-7	CAIGLAGDLSSYEQYF	TGTGCCATCGGACTAGCGGGAGATTTATCGTCCTACGAGCAGTACTTC
-	TRBD1	TRBV7-9	TRBJ2-2	CASRTRQGVSGELFF	TGTGCCAGCAGAACACGACAGGGGGTGAGCGGGGAGCTGTTTTTT
-	-	TRBV3-1/TRBV3-2	TRBJ2-2	CASLDSVFNGELFF	TGTGCCAGTCTCGACAGTGTTTTCAACGGGGAGCTGTTTTTT
-	-	TRBV4-3	TRBJ1-2	CASSQEGRGNYGYTF	TGCGCCAGCAGCCAAGAAGGACGGGGAAACTATGGCTACACCTTC
once	TRBD1	TRBV28	TRBJ1-5	CASSTYRDRVNQPQHF	TGTGCCAGCAGTACTTACCGGGACAGGGTCAATCAGCCCCAGCATTTT
-	TRBD2	TRBV11-2	TRBJ2-7	CASSRWARYGSGRPYEQYF	TGTGCCAGCAGTCGGTGGGCCCGTTATGGTAGCGGGAGACCCTACGAGCAGTACTTC
-	TRBD1	TRBV15	TRBJ2-3	CATSREAPGQGIVDTQYF	TGTGCCACCAGCAGAGAAGCTCCGGGACAGGGGATAGTAGATACGCAGTATTTT
-	-	TRBV19	TRBJ1-5	CASREGGQPQHF	TGTGCCAGTAGGGAGGGAGGTCAGCCCCAGCATTTT
-	-	TRBV6-1	TRBJ1-5	CASSALSGQTSNQPQHF	TGTGCCAGCAGTGCTCTGTCTGGACAAACTAGCAATCAGCCCCAGCATTTT
-	-	TRBV3-1/TRBV3-2	TRBJ1-2	CASSQEKGNYGYTF	TGTGCCAGCAGCCAAGAGAAGGGGAACTATGGCTACACCTTC
once	-	TRBV28	TRBJ2-7	CASSSHGGFEQYF	TGTGCCAGCAGTTCCCATGGAGGGTTCGAGCAGTACTTC
-	-	TRBV28	TRBJ2-7	CASSLWGTSLYLEQYF	TGTGCCAGCAGTTTATGGGGGACTTCCCTTTACCTGGAGCAGTACTTC
-	TRBD1	TRBV30	TRBJ2-7	CAWSRQGNYEQYF	TGTGCCTGGAGTAGACAGGGGAACTACGAGCAGTACTTC
-	-	TRBV9	TRBJ2-4	CASSGPLGGNIQYF	TGTGCCAGCAGCGGACCCCTGGGGGGAAACATTCAGTACTTC
-	-	TRBV3-1/TRBV3-2	TRBJ1-5	CASSPQRGSNQPQHF	TGTGCCAGCAGCCCTCAGCGTGGTAGCAATCAGCCCCAGCATTTT
-	-	TRBV7-9	TRBJ2-7	CASSLQGSSYEQYF	TGTGCCAGCAGCTTACAAGGGAGCTCCTACGAGCAGTACTTC
-	-	TRBV10-3	TRBJ1-6	CAIRATHPPNSPLHF	TGTGCCATCAGAGCCACTCACCCTCCCAATTCACCCCTCCACTTT
once	-	TRBV6-5	TRBJ1-1	CASSYLWSTEAFF	TGTGCCAGCAGTTACCTATGGTCCACTGAAGCTTTCTTT
few	-	TRBV12-3/TRBV12-4	TRBJ1-1	CASSFSGNTEAFF	TGTGCCAGCAGTTTCTCAGGGAACACTGAAGCTTTCTTT
-	-	TRBV5-5	TRBJ2-2	CASSFGLNTGELFF	TGTGCCAGCAGCTTCGGGTTGAACACCGGGGAGCTGTTTTTT
-	-	TRBV28	TRBJ2-2	CASSPTFNTGELFF	TGTGCCAGCAGTCCAACTTTCAACACCGGGGAGCTGTTTTTT
-	-	TRBV25-1	TRBJ2-3	CASSERREPGTDTQYF	TGTGCCAGCAGTGAACGCCGGGAACCGGGGACAGATACGCAGTATTTT
-	TRBD2	TRBV3-1/TRBV3-2	TRBJ2-2	CASSQAGPLAGGRELFF	TGTGCCAGCAGCCAAGCCGGGCCTCTAGCGGGAGGAAGGGAGCTGTTTTTT
-	-	TRBV24-1	TRBJ2-5	CATSDTDTLKETQYF	TGTGCCACCAGTGATACAGACACTTTAAAAGAGACCCAGTACTTC
once	-	TRBV7-9	TRBJ2-7	CASILPRCEQYF	TGTGCCAGCATCCTCCCCCGTTGCGAGCAGTACTTC